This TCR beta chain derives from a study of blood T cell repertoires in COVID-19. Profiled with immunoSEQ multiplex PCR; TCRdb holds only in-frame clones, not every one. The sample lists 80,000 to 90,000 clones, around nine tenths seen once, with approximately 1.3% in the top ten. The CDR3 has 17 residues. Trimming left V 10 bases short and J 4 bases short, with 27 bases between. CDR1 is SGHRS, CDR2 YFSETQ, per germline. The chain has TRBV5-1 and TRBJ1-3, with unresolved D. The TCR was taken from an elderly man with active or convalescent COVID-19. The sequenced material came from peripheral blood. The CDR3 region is CAQQLYRGNMGGNTIYF. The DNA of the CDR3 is TGCGCCCAGCAACTGTACCGGGGAAACATGGGGGGAAACACCATATATTTT.